The 20 T cell receptor beta chains presented below share a single source sample, sequenced in a study of CD8 T cells in Susac syndrome. The authors reverse transcribed roughly 0.5 to 1 ug RNA with random hexamers. TCRdb processed the immunoSEQ multiplex PCR reads anew with MiXCR; each CDR3 protein has one entry. The sample contains around 110,000 distinct CDR3 sequences, approximately 93% of which appear only once. Sequencing was performed on CD8+ T cells from PBMCs. The receptors derive from a human donor with Susac syndrome.

The chain employs TRBV15 and TRBJ1-5; 7 bases align to TRBD1. From germline, CDR1 is LNHNV and CDR2 YYDKDF (reference sequence). Trimming at V came to 11 bases and at J to 6 bases, leaving 10 bases not matched to a gene. The CDR3 extends over 13 amino acids. CDR3 region: CASGDRVSQPQHF. CDR3 nucleotide sequence: TGTGCCTCCGGAGACAGGGTTAGTCAGCCCCAGCATTTT.

The CDR3 region is CASSLVVGSEQYF. The CDR3 region has the DNA TGTGCCAGCAGCTTAGTAGTAGGGAGCGAGCAGTACTTC. V usage is TRBV7-9 and J usage is TRBJ2-7; weak D call: TRBD2 (5 bases). Per the germline V gene, CDR1 is SEHNR and CDR2 is FQNEAQ (reference sequence). Trimming cost V 1 base and J 6 bases, with 10 bases left between them. This CDR3 is built from 13 residues.

This clonotype was recorded once. The gene calls are TRBV7-2 and TRBJ1-3; no clear D. The germline V and J ends were trimmed by 6 bases and 0 bases, with 6 bases remaining between them. Germline CDR1 is SGHTA and CDR2 is FQGNSA. CDR3 length: 13 residues. CDR3 bases: TGTGCCAGCAGTAGGTTCTCTGGAAACACCATATATTTT. It codes for CASSRFSGNTIYF.

The chain couples TRBV9 to TRBJ2-1, with 12 bases matching TRBD2. The CDR3 has 20 amino acids. V lost 4 bases, J lost 0 bases, and 14 bases stayed unmatched. From germline, CDR1 is SGDLS and CDR2 YYNGEE. CDR3 sequence: CASSLGAGTSGSSSYNEQFF. CDR3 DNA sequence: TGTGCCAGCAGCTTGGGGGCCGGGACTAGCGGGTCTAGCTCCTACAATGAGCAGTTCTTC.

The J gene is TRBJ2-1, the V gene TRBV20-1; D is perhaps TRBD1 or TRBD2 (5 bases each). The CDR3 runs to 12 residues. Germline CDR1 and CDR2: DFQATT and SNEGSKA (reference sequence). Trimming took 6 bases from V and 7 from J, leaving 13 bases between them. As DNA, the CDR3 is TGCAGTGCCCCCCTCGAGGGGAATGAGCAGTTCTTC. Its protein product is CSAPLEGNEQFF.

The chain has TRBV9 and TRBJ2-3; D ambiguous. The germline V gene encodes CDR1 SGDLS and CDR2 YYNGEE. The CDR3 has 14 amino acids. V shed 4 bases and J shed 2 bases, with 11 bases lying between them. CDR3 sequence reads: CASSPSRNTDTQYF. Here the CDR3 DNA reads TGTGCCAGCAGCCCCTCGCGGAACACAGATACGCAGTATTTT.

This chain uses TRBV6-6 with TRBJ2-3, with 7 bases fitting TRBD2. CDR1 is MNHNY and CDR2 is SVGAGI in the germline V gene (reference sequence). The CDR3 has 15 amino acids. V was pared by 4 bases and J by 2 bases, with 6 bases of the junction left unmatched. The CDR3 nucleotides are TGTGCCAGCAGTTCCTTAGCGGGTAACACAGATACGCAGTATTTT. This codes for CASSSLAGNTDTQYF.

The chain joins TRBV15 to TRBJ1-5; D is undetermined. CDR1 is LNHNV, CDR2 YYDKDF, per germline (reference sequence). This CDR3 is 12 amino acids long. Trimming stripped 8 bases from V and 2 bases from J, with 7 bases between. The CDR3 sequence is CATAGGNQPQHF. In nucleotides, the CDR3 is TGTGCCACCGCGGGCGGCAATCAGCCCCAGCATTTT.

The chain is built from TRBV4-1 and TRBJ2-2, with a tentative D call TRBD2 (5 bases). Germline CDR1 and CDR2: MGHRA and YSYEKL. The CDR3 has 15 residues. V was shortened by 1 base and J by 5 bases, with 11 bases between the two germline ends. The chain's CDR3 is CASSQALAVTGELFF. The CDR3 nucleotides read TGCGCCAGCAGCCAAGCTCTAGCTGTTACCGGGGAGCTGTTTTTT.

The chain joins TRBV29-1 to TRBJ2-7; D ambiguous. The CDR3 length is 12 residues. Trimming left V 4 bases short and J 3 bases short, with 10 bases between. Per germline, CDR1 SQVTM and CDR2 ANQGSEA. The CDR3 is CSVVSPNYEQYF. For the CDR3, the DNA is TGCAGCGTTGTATCGCCTAACTACGAGCAGTACTTC.

The sample holds one count of this clonotype. V is TRBV5-1 and J is TRBJ2-1, with 7 bases identical to TRBD2. This CDR3 spans 12 amino acids. CDR1 is SGHRS, CDR2 YFSETQ, per germline. With 5 bases clipped from V and 9 bases from J, the junction kept 5 bases outside the gene matches. CDR3 amino acids: CASSYAGVEQFF. The CDR3 region has the DNA TGCGCCAGCAGTTACGCGGGGGTTGAGCAGTTCTTC.

The genes are TRBV13 and TRBJ1-6; D uncertain. With 3 bases removed from V and 13 bases from J, the gap between germline ends came to 16 bases. The germline V gene has CDR1 PRHDT and CDR2 FYEKMQ (reference sequence). The CDR3 runs 14 residues. The CDR3 DNA sequence: TGTGCCAGCAGCTTCCGCTCGATCCGTCAGCCCCTCCACTTT. It yields the protein CASSFRSIRQPLHF.

In this sample, this clonotype turned up a few times. The chain joins TRBV29-1 to TRBJ2-1; no clear D. This CDR3 has 12 amino acids. Germline V lookup: CDR1 SQVTM, CDR2 ANQGSEA. The V gene lost 1 base and the J gene lost 5 bases, with 6 bases spanning the gap. The CDR3 DNA sequence: TGCAGCGTTGAAGGTGGTAACAATGAGCAGTTCTTC. Translated, it gives CSVEGGNNEQFF.

The V call is TRBV14, the J call TRBJ2-1; D ambiguous. V lost 0 bases, J lost 4 bases, and 13 bases lay in between. The CDR3 consists of 16 residues. The germline V gene encodes CDR1 SGHDN and CDR2 FVKESK. In DNA form, the CDR3 reads TGTGCCAGCAGCCAAGAGATGGCGCCTCAGTACAATGAGCAGTTCTTC. As protein: CASSQEMAPQYNEQFF.

The rearrangement links TRBV5-6 to TRBJ2-2; possible D gene TRBD1, 5 bases. CDR3 size: 15 residues. Germline CDR1 reads SGHDT; CDR2 reads YYEEEE. Between the trimmed V and J ends, which lost 1 base and 1 base, there was a span of 8 bases. CDR3 residues: CASSLFGQNTGELFF. The CDR3 DNA is TGTGCCAGCAGCTTGTTCGGACAGAACACCGGGGAGCTGTTTTTT.

The genes are TRBV4-1 and TRBJ1-3, with a tentative D call TRBD1 (6 bases). Per the germline V gene, CDR1 is MGHRA and CDR2 is YSYEKL. Trimming stripped 1 base from V and 0 bases from J, with 7 bases between. CDR3 length: 15 residues. CDR3 sequence (DNA): TGCGCCAGCAGCCAAGGGGACAACTCTGGAAACACCATATATTTT. Its protein product is CASSQGDNSGNTIYF.

V usage is TRBV27 and J usage is TRBJ2-7, with TRBD1 matching 8 bases. The CDR3 spans 16 residues. V gave up 5 bases and J gave up 4 bases; unmatched junction bases: 13. CDR1 MNHEY and CDR2 SMNVEV come from the germline V gene (reference sequence). The CDR3 loop is CASSPMTGALQYEQYF. CDR3 nucleotides: TGTGCCAGCAGTCCGATGACAGGGGCCCTCCAGTACGAGCAGTACTTC.

This clonotype was picked up one time. The chain uses TRBV7-9 and TRBJ2-5, with TRBD2 matching 9 bases. The CDR3 sequence is 16 residues long. With 5 bases clipped from V and 1 base from J, the junction kept 8 bases outside the gene matches. In germline, CDR1 is SEHNR, CDR2 FQNEAQ (reference sequence). This chain's CDR3 is CASSPTSGGFQETQYF. In nucleotides, the CDR3 is TGTGCCAGCAGCCCCACGAGCGGGGGGTTCCAAGAGACCCAGTACTTC.

The V gene is TRBV12-3 or TRBV12-4, the J gene TRBJ2-3; no firm D call. The V end lost 5 bases, the J end lost 6 bases, and 12 bases lay between the germline ends. The CDR3 is 13 residues long. The DNA for the CDR3 is TGTGCCAGCAGTCGGAAACTCCTGGATACGCAGTATTTT. This encodes CASSRKLLDTQYF.

The J gene is TRBJ2-5, the V gene TRBV15, with D unresolved. Trimming shortened V by 3 bases and J by 5 bases, and 7 bases separated the two germline ends. The CDR3 has 12 residues. Germline V gene lookup returns CDR1 LNHNV and CDR2 YYDKDF (reference sequence). The CDR3 is CATSSPSETQYF. The CDR3 nucleotides read TGTGCCACCAGCAGTCCCTCCGAGACCCAGTACTTC. Using reference TRBV15 and TRBJ2-5 for the parts outside the CDR3, the full variable domain is DAMVIQNPRYQVTQFGKPVTLSCSQTLNHNVMYWYQQKSSQAPKLLFHYYDKDFNNEADTPDNFQSRRPNTSFCFLDIRSPGLGDTAMYLCATSSPSETQYFGPGTRLLVL.